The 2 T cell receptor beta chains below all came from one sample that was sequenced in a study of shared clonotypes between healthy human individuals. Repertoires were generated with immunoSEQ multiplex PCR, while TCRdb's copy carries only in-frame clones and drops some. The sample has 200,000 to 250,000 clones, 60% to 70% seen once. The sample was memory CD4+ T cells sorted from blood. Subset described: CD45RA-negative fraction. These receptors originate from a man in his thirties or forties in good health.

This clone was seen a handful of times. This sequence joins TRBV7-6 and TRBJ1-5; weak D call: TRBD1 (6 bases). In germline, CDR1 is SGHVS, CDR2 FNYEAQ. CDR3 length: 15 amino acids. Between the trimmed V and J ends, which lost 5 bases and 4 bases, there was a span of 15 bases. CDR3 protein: CASSAVQGGNQPQHF. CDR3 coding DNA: TGTGCCAGCAGCGCGGTACAGGGAGGTAATCAGCCCCAGCATTTT.

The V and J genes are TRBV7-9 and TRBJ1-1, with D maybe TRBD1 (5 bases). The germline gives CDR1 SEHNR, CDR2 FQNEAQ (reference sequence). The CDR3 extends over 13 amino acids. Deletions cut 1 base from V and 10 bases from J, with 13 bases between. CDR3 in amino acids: CASSLGIGGPAFF. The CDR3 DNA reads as TGTGCCAGCAGCTTAGGGATCGGGGGTCCAGCTTTCTTT.